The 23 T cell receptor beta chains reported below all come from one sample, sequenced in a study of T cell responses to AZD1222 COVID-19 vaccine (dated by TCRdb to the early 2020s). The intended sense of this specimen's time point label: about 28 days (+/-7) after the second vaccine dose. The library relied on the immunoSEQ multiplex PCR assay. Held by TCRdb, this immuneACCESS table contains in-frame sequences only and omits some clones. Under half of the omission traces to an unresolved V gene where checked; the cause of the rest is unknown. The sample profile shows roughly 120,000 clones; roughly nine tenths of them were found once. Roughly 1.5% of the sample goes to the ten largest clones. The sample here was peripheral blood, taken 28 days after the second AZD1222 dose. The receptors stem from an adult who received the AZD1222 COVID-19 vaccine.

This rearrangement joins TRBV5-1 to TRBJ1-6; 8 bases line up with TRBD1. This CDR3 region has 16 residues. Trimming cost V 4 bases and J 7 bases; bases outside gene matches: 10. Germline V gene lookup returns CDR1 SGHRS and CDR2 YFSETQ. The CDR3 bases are TGCGCCAGCAGCACCGGACAGGGAAGCTTAAATTCACCCCTCCACTTT. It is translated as CASSTGQGSLNSPLHF.

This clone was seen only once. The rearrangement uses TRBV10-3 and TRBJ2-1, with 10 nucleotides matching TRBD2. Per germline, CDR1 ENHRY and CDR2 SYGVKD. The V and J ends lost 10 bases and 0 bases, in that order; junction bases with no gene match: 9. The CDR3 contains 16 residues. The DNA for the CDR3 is TGTGCCACCGGATCTGCTAGCGGGAGCTCCTACAATGAGCAGTTCTTC. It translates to CATGSASGSSYNEQFF.

In DNA form, the CDR3 reads TGTGCCAGCAGCTTTACAAGGGATGCTGAAGCTTTCTTT. It is translated as CASSFTRDAEAFF. This chain connects TRBV7-6 to TRBJ1-1; D uncertain. CDR1 SGHVS and CDR2 FNYEAQ come from the germline V gene. The CDR3 is 13 residues long. V lost 3 bases, J lost 6 bases, and 11 bases lay in between.

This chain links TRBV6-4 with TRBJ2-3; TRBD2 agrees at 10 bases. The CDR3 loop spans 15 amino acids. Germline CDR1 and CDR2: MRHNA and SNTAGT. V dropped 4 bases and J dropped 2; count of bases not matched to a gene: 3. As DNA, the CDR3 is TGTGCCAGCAGTGTACTAGCGGGGTCCACAGATACGCAGTATTTT. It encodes CASSVLAGSTDTQYF.

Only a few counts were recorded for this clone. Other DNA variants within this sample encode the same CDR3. CDR3 protein: CASSPQGYEQYF. As DNA, the CDR3 is TGCGCCAGCAGCCCGCAGGGTTACGAGCAGTACTTC. The rearrangement links TRBV5-1 to TRBJ2-7; D possibly corresponds to TRBD1 (5 bases). Germline CDR1 is SGHRS and CDR2 is YFSETQ. CDR3 size: 12 residues. V was trimmed by 4 bases and J by 4 bases, leaving 9 bases between them.

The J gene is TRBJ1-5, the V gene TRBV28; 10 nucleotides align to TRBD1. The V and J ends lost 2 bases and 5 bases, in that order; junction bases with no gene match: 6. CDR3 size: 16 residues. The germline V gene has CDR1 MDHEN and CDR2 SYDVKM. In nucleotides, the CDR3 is TGTGCCAGCAGTTTAGGCCCCGGGACAGGGGATCAGCCCCAGCATTTT. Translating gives CASSLGPGTGDQPQHF.

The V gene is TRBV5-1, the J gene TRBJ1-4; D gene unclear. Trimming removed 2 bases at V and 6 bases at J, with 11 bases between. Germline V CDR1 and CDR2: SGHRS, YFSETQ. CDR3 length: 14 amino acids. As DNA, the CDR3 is TGCGCCAGCAGCTTTTTATCCGGGGATGAAAAACTGTTTTTT. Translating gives CASSFLSGDEKLFF. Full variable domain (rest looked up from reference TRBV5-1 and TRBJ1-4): KAGVTQTPRYLIKTRGQQVTLSCSPISGHRSVSWYQQTPGQGLQFLFEYFSETQRNKGNFPGRFSGRQFSNSRSEMNVSTLELGDSALYLCASSFLSGDEKLFFGSGTQLSVL.

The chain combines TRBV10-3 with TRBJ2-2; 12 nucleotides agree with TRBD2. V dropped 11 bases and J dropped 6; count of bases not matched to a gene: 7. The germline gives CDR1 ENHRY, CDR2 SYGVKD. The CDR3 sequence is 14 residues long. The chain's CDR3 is CAVTSGSGAGELFF. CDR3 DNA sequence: TGTGCCGTGACTAGCGGGAGTGGGGCCGGGGAGCTGTTTTTT.

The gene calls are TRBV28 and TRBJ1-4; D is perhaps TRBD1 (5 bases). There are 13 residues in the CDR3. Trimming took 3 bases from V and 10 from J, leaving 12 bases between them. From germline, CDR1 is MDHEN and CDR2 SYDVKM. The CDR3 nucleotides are TGTGCCAGCAGTTTGAGGCTGGGGCCAAAACTGTTTTTT. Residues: CASSLRLGPKLFF. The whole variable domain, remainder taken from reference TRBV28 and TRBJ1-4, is DVKVTQSSRYLVKRTGEKVFLECVQDMDHENMFWYRQDPGLGLRLIYFSYDVKMKEKGDIPEGYSVSREKKERFSLILESASTNQTSMYLCASSLRLGPKLFFGSGTQLSVL.

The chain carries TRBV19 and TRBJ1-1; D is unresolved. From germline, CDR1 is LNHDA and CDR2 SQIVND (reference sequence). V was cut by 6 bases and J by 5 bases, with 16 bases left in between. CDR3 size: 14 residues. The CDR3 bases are TGTGCCAGTAGCCAATCGCTTATAGAGACTGAAGCTTTCTTT. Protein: CASSQSLIETEAFF. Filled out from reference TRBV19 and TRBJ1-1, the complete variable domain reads DGGITQSPKYLFRKEGQNVTLSCEQNLNHDAMYWYRQDPGQGLRLIYYSQIVNDFQKGDIAEGYSVSREKKESFPLTVTSAQKNPTAFYLCASSQSLIETEAFFGQGTRLTVV.

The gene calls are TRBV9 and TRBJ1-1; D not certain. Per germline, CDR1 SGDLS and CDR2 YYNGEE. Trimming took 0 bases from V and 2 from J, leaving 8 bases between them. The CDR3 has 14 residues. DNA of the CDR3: TGTGCCAGCAGCGTAGTTAGAGATAACACTGAAGCTTTCTTT. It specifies CASSVVRDNTEAFF.

CDR3 DNA sequence: TGTGCCAGCAGCCCCGGGTTATCCGCGGCCTACTACGAGCAGTACTTC. This gives the protein CASSPGLSAAYYEQYF. The chain joins TRBV3-1 (or the pseudogene TRBV3-2) to TRBJ2-7; no definite D call. The CDR3 length is 16 residues. Germline V gene data show CDR1 as LGHDT and CDR2 as YNNKEL (reference sequence). The V and J ends lost 4 bases and 3 bases respectively, with 19 bases between them.

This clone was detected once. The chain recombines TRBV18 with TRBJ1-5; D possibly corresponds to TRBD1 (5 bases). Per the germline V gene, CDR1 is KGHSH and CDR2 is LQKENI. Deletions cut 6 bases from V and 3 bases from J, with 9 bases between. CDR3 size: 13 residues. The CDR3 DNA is TGTGCCAGCTCGGGGCAGTACAATCAGCCCCAGCATTTT. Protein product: CASSGQYNQPQHF.

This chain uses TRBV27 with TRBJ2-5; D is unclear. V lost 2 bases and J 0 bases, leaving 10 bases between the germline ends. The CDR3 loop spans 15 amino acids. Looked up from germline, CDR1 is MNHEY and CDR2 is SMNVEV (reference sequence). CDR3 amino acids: CASSLRAEYQETQYF. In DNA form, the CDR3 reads TGTGCCAGCAGTTTAAGGGCGGAGTACCAAGAGACCCAGTACTTC.

CDR3 sequence (DNA): TGTGCCAGCAGCCAGCTACCTACAGGGAGCTCTGGAAACACCATATATTTT. Amino acids: CASSQLPTGSSGNTIYF. This sequence joins TRBV3-1 (or the pseudogene TRBV3-2) and TRBJ1-3; possible D gene TRBD1, 6 bases. Per germline, CDR1 LGHDT and CDR2 YNNKEL (reference sequence). The CDR3 is made up of 17 amino acids. V was trimmed by 3 bases and J by 0 bases, leaving 15 bases between them.

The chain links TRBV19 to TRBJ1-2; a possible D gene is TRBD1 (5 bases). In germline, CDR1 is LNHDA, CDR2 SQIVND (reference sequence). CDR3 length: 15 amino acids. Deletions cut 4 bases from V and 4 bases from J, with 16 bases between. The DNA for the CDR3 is TGTGCCAGTAGTACTCTGGGGGGATCCGCCTATGGCTACACCTTC. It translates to CASSTLGGSAYGYTF.

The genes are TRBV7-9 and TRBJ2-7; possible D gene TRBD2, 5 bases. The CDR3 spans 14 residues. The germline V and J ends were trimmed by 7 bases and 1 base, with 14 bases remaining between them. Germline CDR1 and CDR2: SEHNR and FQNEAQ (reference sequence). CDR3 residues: CASMDDGLSYEQYF. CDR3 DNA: TGTGCCAGCATGGACGATGGACTGTCCTACGAGCAGTACTTC.

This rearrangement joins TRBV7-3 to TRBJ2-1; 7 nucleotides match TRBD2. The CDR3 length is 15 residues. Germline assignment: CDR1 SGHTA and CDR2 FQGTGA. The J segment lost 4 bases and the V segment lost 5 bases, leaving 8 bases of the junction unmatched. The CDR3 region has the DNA TGTGCCAGCAGCCCGCTGGGGAGGGAGTACAATGAGCAGTTCTTC. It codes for CASSPLGREYNEQFF.

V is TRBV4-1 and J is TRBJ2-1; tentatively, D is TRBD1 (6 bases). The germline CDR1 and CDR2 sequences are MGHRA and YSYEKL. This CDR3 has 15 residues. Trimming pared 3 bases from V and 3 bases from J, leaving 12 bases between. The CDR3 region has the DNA TGCGCCAGCAGCCATCAAACAGGGAACTACAATGAGCAGTTCTTC. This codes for CASSHQTGNYNEQFF.

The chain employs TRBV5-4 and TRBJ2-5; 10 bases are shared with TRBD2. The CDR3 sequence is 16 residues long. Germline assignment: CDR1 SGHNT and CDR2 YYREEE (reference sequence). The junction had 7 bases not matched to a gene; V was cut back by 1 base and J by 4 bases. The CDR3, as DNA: TGTGCCAGCAGCTTGTGGCTAGCGGGAGAGGTAGAGACCCAGTACTTC. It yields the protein CASSLWLAGEVETQYF.

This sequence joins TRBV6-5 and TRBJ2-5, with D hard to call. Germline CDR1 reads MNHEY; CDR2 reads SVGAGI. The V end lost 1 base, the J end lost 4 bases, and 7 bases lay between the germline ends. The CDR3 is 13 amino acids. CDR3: CASSYWRGETQYF. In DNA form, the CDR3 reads TGTGCCAGCAGTTACTGGCGAGGAGAGACCCAGTACTTC.

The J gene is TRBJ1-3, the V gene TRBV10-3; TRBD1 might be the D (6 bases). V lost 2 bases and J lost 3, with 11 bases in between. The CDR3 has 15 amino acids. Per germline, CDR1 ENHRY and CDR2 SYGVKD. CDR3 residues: CAISEQQGSGNTIYF. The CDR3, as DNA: TGTGCCATCAGTGAGCAACAGGGAAGTGGAAACACCATATATTTT.

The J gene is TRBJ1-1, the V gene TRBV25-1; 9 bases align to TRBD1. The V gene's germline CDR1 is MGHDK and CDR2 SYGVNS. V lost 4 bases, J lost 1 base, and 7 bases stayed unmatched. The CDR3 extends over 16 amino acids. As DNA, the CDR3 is TGTGCCAGCAGTGCCAACCCGGGACAGGGGAACACTGAAGCTTTCTTT. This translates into CASSANPGQGNTEAFF.